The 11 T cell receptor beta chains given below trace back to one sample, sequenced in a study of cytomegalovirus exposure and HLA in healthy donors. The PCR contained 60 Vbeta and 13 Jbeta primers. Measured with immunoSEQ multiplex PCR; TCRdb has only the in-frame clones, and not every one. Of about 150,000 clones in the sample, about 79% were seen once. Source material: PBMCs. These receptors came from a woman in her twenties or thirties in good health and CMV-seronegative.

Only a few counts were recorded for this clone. The CDR3 loop reads CASSSPRVSNTEAFF. CDR3 in DNA: TGTGCCAGCAGCTCTCCCAGGGTTTCGAACACTGAAGCTTTCTTT. The chain combines TRBV5-4 with TRBJ1-1; D perhaps matches TRBD1 (5 bases). The CDR3 is made up of 15 amino acids. Germline CDR1 SGHNT, CDR2 YYREEE (reference sequence). The V gene lost 3 bases and the J gene lost 1 base, with 13 bases spanning the gap.

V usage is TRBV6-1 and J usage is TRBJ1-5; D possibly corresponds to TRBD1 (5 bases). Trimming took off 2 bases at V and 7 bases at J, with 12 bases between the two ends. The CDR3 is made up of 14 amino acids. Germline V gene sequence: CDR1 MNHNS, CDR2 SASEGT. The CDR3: CASSETPGYQPQHF. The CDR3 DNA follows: TGTGCCAGCAGTGAAACCCCAGGGTACCAGCCCCAGCATTTT.

The chain's CDR3 is CASIFGNSPLHF. CDR3 nucleotides: TGTGCCAGCATCTTCGGGAATTCACCCCTCCACTTT. This chain links TRBV6-1 with TRBJ1-6; D is uncertain. Germline V gene data show CDR1 as MNHNS and CDR2 as SASEGT. Between the trimmed V and J ends, which lost 7 bases and 7 bases, there was a span of 8 bases. This CDR3 contains 12 residues.

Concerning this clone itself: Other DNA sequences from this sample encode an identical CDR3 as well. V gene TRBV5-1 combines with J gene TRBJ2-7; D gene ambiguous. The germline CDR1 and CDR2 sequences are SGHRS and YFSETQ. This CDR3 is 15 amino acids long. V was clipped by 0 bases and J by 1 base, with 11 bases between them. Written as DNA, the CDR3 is TGCGCCAGCAGCTTGGTGTCAGCAGCGTCCTACGAGCAGTACTTC. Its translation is CASSLVSAASYEQYF. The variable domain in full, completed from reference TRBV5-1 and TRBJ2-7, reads KAGVTQTPRYLIKTRGQQVTLSCSPISGHRSVSWYQQTPGQGLQFLFEYFSETQRNKGNFPGRFSGRQFSNSRSEMNVSTLELGDSALYLCASSLVSAASYEQYFGPGTRLTVT.

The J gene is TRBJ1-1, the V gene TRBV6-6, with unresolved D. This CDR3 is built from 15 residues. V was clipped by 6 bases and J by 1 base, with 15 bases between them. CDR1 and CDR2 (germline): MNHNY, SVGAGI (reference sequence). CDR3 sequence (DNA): TGTGCCAGCAGGACCCCGGCAGGCCAGAACACTGAAGCTTTCTTT. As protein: CASRTPAGQNTEAFF.

CDR3 nucleotide sequence: TGTGCCAGCAGCTTGGATTTTAGGACAGCAAATGAAAAACTGTTTTTT. This translates into CASSLDFRTANEKLFF. V gene TRBV5-5 combines with J gene TRBJ1-4; TRBD1 is a possible D gene (6 bases). Germline CDR1 and CDR2: SGHKS and YYEKEE (reference sequence). V was clipped by 0 bases and J by 5 bases, with 14 bases between them. The CDR3 has 16 amino acids.

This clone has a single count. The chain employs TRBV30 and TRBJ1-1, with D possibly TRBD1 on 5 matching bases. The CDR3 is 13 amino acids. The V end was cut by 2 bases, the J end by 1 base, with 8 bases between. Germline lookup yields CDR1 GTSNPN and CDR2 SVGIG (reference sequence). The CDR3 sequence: CAWSYDRNTEAFF. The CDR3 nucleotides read TGTGCCTGGAGTTACGACAGGAACACTGAAGCTTTCTTT.

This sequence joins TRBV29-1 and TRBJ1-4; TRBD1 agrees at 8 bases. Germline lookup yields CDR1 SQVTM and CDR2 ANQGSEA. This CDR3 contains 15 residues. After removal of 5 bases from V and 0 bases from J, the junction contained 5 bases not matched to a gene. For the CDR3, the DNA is TGCAGCGTTTCGGGACAGGTTGCAACTAATGAAAAACTGTTTTTT. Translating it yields CSVSGQVATNEKLFF.

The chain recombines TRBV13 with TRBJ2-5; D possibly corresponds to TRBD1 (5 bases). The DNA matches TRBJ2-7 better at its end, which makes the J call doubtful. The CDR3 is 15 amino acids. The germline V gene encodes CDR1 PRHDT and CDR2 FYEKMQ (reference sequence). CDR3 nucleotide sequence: TGTGCCAGCAGCTTAGGTCGACAGATCTCCTACGAGCAGTACTTC. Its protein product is CASSLGRQISYEQYF.

Here the CDR3 reads CASSLVGLGANVLTF. The CDR3 coding sequence is TGCGCCAGCAGCTTAGTGGGGCTTGGGGCCAACGTCCTGACTTTC. The J gene is TRBJ2-6, the V gene TRBV5-1, with D possibly TRBD1 on 5 matching bases. Trimming shortened V by 2 bases and J by 3 bases, and 9 bases separated the two germline ends. The CDR3 totals 15 residues. Germline V CDR1 and CDR2: SGHRS, YFSETQ.

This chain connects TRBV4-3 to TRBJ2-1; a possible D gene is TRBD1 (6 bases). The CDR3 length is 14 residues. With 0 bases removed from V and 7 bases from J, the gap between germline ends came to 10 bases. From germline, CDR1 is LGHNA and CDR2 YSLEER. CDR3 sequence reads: CASSQDTGQNEQFF. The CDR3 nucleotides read TGCGCCAGCAGCCAAGATACAGGACAGAATGAGCAGTTCTTC.